Detailed here is one TCR beta chain. This clonotype was observed many times. Its binding antigen is unknown. No base qualities exist here, and no much larger clone lies one base off it. These data belong to a study of Graves' ophthalmopathy and Graves' hyperthyroidism (dated by TCRdb to the late 2010s). For the study in its entirety: Peripheral blood samples were taken at the time of initial diagnosis, before any treatment was given. TCR beta repertoire signatures were used to distinguish Graves' ophthalmopathy from Graves' hyperthyroidism and to predict progression to ophthalmopathy. In total, 135 blood samples were TCR-sequenced: approximately 42 ophthalmopathy, some 75 hyperthyroidism and roughly 17 hyperthyroidism-to-ophthalmopathy patients. To explore V-J signatures that separate ophthalmopathy from hyperthyroidism, a discovery set of fewer than 110 patients was enrolled, consisting of roughly 45 with ophthalmopathy and around 57 with stable hyperthyroidism. An independent validation cohort was composed of 18 hyperthyroidism patients and roughly 16 patients who later progressed from hyperthyroidism to ophthalmopathy. In roughly 6 hyperthyroidism patients, T-cell repertoires of thyroid tissue and blood were compared. Following sample collection, hyperthyroidism patients were given methimazole at a starting dose of 30 mg daily, and ophthalmopathy patients were given high-dose intravenous methylprednisolone. The 100 or so discovery patients were randomly split 7:3 into training and test sets.

The full study reports these points: In validation, the model predicted ophthalmopathy progression with less than 71% sensitivity and approximately 78% specificity; roughly 12 predicted patients were CT-confirmed with GO in a median of around 6 months. The 13-signature model separated ophthalmopathy from stable hyperthyroidism with around 90% sensitivity and about 84% specificity in cross-validation, and 80%/75% in the test set. Most of the expanded thyroid clonotypes with a frequency above 0.001 were also detected in blood, and it was suggested that the thyroid immune response may be reflected by blood repertoires. Sample size was not predetermined statistically, and investigators were not blinded to group allocation.

There are 15 amino acids in the CDR3, from cysteine to phenylalanine inclusive. The read is trimmed to its CDR3 DNA, 45 bases read in frame from base 1. Trimming leaves V shorter by 7 bases and J shorter by 7 bases, with the junction holding 10 bases beyond the gene matches. CDR1 and CDR2 are drawn from the germline V gene: MNHNS, SASEGT. For repertoire sequencing, TCR beta CDR3 regions were amplified from RNA transcripts. A first-round RT-PCR used HTBI primers with the Qiagen OneStep RT-PCR kit, followed by a second-round multiplex PCR, size selection and purification. The libraries underwent paired-end sequencing with 100 bp reads on an Illumina HiSeq2000. The paper's processing steps were these. SOAPnuke was used for read processing, and reads with adapters, uncalled bases, a mean Phred below 15, or no exact constant-primer or identifier match were discarded. High-quality paired reads were merged with COPE v1.2.5. Clonotypes were defined as unique nucleotide sequences and were aligned to IMGT TRB V, D and J references using MiTCR v1.1. The analysis was limited to V-J combinations with a frequency above 0.0001, which together covered 99.2% of the repertoires. For each V-J combination, a TCR clonal expansion and chaos score was defined as F50 clonal expansion divided by the chaos observed in the TCRdist matrix. Welch's t-statistics and random forest were used to reduce features to about a dozen V-J combinations, which were fed into a naive Bayes classifier. Thyroid-blood repertoire similarity was quantified with the Morisita-Horn index. The public reads were run again by TCRdb, first through fastp at Q25 and then through MiXCR, and only productive beta chains were kept. CDR3 protein sequences are deduplicated, and each keeps its most common genes and DNA. The V and J calls were determined by TCRdb, not by the authors. This sample gives roughly 500,000 distinct CDR3 sequences in total; around an eighth of them show up just once. The ten biggest clones cover about 9.4% of the sample.

The ophthalmopathy patients had moderately to severely active disease, with a Clinical Activity Score of 3 or higher, a NOSPECS grade of 4 or higher, and a disease duration of less than 3 months. Patients were excluded if they had other autoimmune diseases, uncontrolled infections, pregnancy or lactation. Diagnosis relied on clinical symptoms, serum thyroxine, TRAb, thyroid ultrasound and orbital computed tomography. Using Ficoll-Paque density gradient centrifugation, PBMCs were isolated from 8.5 to 10 ml of fresh peripheral blood. Total RNA was extracted using Trizol reagent, and RNA quality was checked on an Agilent 2100 Bioanalyzer.

Sequences were obtained from blood. The clonotype comes from a woman aged 25 to 45 with Graves' ophthalmopathy. Donor details come from another sample of the same person, matched by shared clones. Recombination connected TRBV6-1 to TRBJ1-6; 7 central nucleotides agree with TRBD1. The DNA sequence is TGTGCCAGCACCGGCGACAGGGTAGGAAATTCACCCCTCCACTTT. Its translation is CASTGDRVGNSPLHF.